The clone carrying this TCR beta chain was seen only once. The data were obtained in a study of control samples from healthy donors and cancer patients. Between the trimmed V and J ends, which lost 1 base and 7 bases, there was a span of 10 bases. The CDR3 contains 13 residues. In germline, CDR1 is MGHRA, CDR2 YSYEKL. The method was immunoSEQ multiplex PCR; TCRdb's version includes in-frame clones alone and lacks a portion of them. The sample lists 150,000 to 200,000 clones, 90% seen once, with 1.4% in the top ten. The rearrangement joins TRBV4-1 to TRBJ2-5; D not certain. This clonotype was obtained from a woman between 50 and 59 years old in good health. The specimen sequenced was blood. The CDR3 sequence is CASSQVGRGTQYF. CDR3 in DNA: TGCGCCAGCAGCCAAGTCGGGCGCGGGACCCAGTACTTC.